This TCR beta chain was sequenced for a study of OX40 agonist ivuxolimab in advanced cancers. About the study: Patients received ivuxolimab, an intravenous treatment, every 2 weeks at 0.01 to 10 mg/kg. Patients receiving dose escalation had hepatocellular carcinoma, melanoma, renal cell or head and neck cancer.

Study-level findings and limits: Compared with others, partial responders at 0.1-3.0 mg/kg displayed clonal expansion among the lowest.

It was autoimmune disease history or systemic immunosuppression that excluded patients. About this clone itself: The antigen is not known.

Here immunoSEQ multiplex PCR was the method, and the copy in TCRdb shows in-frame clones only, minus some. The sample lists around 45,000 clones; 88% were seen once. Germline CDR1 SNHLY, CDR2 FYNNEI. V lost 8 bases and J lost 2, with 12 bases in between. The CDR3 sequence is 13 residues long. The sequenced sample was CD4+ or CD8+ T cells sorted from blood, obtained in a trial of the OX40 agonist ivuxolimab. This rearrangement joins TRBV2 to TRBJ1-2, with a tentative D call TRBD1 (5 bases). This clonotype originated in an adult with an advanced solid tumor such as melanoma, head and neck, liver or kidney cancer. The CDR3 DNA reads TGTGCCAGCGCAGACCCAGGGAACTATGGCTACACCTTC. This translates into CASADPGNYGYTF.